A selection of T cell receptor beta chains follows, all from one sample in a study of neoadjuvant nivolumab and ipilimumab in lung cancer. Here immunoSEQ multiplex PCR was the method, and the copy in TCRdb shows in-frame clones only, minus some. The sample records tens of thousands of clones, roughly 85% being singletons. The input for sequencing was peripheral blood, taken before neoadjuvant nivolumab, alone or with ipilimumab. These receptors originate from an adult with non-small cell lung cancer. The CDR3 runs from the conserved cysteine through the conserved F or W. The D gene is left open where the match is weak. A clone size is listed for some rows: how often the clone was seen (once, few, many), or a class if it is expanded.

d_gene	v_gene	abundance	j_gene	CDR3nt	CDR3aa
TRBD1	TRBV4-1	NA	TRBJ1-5	TGCGCCAGCAGCCAACCGGACAGGGGGAACCAGCCCCAGCATTTT	CASSQPDRGNQPQHF
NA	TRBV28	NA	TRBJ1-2	TGTGCCAGCAGTTCCCAGGTGGCAGACACAAACTATGGCTACACCTTC	CASSSQVADTNYGYTF
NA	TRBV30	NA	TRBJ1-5	TGTGCCTGGAGTGCCTCGGGGGGCCTTAATCAGCCCCAGCATTTT	CAWSASGGLNQPQHF
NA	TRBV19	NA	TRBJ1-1	TGTGCCAGCCAAGGAGGGGGATCTGAAGCTTTCTTT	CASQGGGSEAFF
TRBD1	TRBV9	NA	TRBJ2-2	TGTGCCAGCAGCTACCCCCGGGGACAGGCGTCGGAGCTGTTTTTT	CASSYPRGQASELFF
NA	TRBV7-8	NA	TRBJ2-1	TGTGCCAGCAGCCCCTCGGACTCTTACAATGAGCAGTTCTTC	CASSPSDSYNEQFF
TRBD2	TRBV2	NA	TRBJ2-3	TGTGCCAGCAGCCGACTAGCATCGACAGATACGCAGTATTTT	CASSRLASTDTQYF
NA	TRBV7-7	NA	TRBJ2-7	TGTGCTAGCAGCTTAGCGACGGGACCCTACGAGCAGTACTTC	CASSLATGPYEQYF
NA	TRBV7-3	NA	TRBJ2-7	TGTGCCAGCAGCCCTGGGGGGATACTGTACTTC	CASSPGGILYF
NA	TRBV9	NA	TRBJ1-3	TGTGCCAGCAGCCCCGAGCCCTGGGGGGCAGGGCCTGGAAACACCATATATTTT	CASSPEPWGAGPGNTIYF
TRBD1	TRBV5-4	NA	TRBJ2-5	TGTGCCAGCAGCTGGGGGACAGGGAGTATGGAGACCCAGTACTTC	CASSWGTGSMETQYF
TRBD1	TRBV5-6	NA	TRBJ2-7	TGTGCCAGCAGCCCCGGGACAGGGGGCTCCGAGCAGTACTTC	CASSPGTGGSEQYF
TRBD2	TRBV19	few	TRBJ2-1	TGTGCCAGTAGGGGGGGACTAAACCGCAATGAGCAGTTCTTC	CASRGGLNRNEQFF
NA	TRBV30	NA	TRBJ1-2	TGTGCCTGGAGTGAGAGCCAGGGTCCTCTTTATTTC	CAWSESQGPLYF
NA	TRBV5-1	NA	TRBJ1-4	TGCGCCAGCAGCTTGGCCACGGCGGGGAATGAAAAACTGTTTTTT	CASSLATAGNEKLFF
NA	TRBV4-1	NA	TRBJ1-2	TGCGCCAGCAGCCAAGAGGCCAGGGCGGTAGGCTACACCTTC	CASSQEARAVGYTF
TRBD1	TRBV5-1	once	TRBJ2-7	TGCGCCAGCAGCTTCGGGACAGTATACTACGAGCAGTACTTC	CASSFGTVYYEQYF
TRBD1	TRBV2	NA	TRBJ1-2	TGTGCCAGCAGCCCCGACAGGGGGCTTGGCTACACCTTC	CASSPDRGLGYTF
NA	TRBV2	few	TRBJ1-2	TGTGCCAGCAGTGAAGGCCTTAACTATGGCTACACCTTC	CASSEGLNYGYTF
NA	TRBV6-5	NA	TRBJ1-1	TGTGCCAGCACTCCAGGGGCACTGAACACTGAAGCTTTCTTT	CASTPGALNTEAFF
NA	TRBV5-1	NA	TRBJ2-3	TGCGCCAGCAGCTTGGAGGATTACACAGATACGCAGTATTTT	CASSLEDYTDTQYF
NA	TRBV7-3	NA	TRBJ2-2	TGTGCCAGCAGCTTAAGGGCAAATAAGAACACCGGGGAGCTGTTTTTT	CASSLRANKNTGELFF
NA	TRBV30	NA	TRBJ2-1	TGTGCCTGGAGTGTAATGCGGGAATACAATGAGCAGTTCTTC	CAWSVMREYNEQFF
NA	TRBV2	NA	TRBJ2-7	TGTGCCAGCAGCGGCCACAGGGAGCAGTACTTC	CASSGHREQYF
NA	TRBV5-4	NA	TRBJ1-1	TGTGCCAGCAGCCTGGACCGAGGAGAAGCTTTCTTT	CASSLDRGEAFF
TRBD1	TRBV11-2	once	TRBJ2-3	TGTGCCAGCAGCTTGAGACAGGGACGCACAGATACGCAGTATTTT	CASSLRQGRTDTQYF
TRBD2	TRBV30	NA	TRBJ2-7	TGTGCCTGGACTGGGGGGACTAATAGATACGAGCAGTACTTC	CAWTGGTNRYEQYF
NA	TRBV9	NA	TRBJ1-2	TGTGCCAGCAGCGTAACAGAAAACTATGGCTACACCTTC	CASSVTENYGYTF
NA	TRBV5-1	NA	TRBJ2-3	TGCGCCAGCACCTGGCTGGCTAGCACAGATACGCAGTATTTT	CASTWLASTDTQYF
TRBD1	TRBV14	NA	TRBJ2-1	TGTGCCAGCAGTCCCCCTTTCGAGACAGGGACGAAACCTTCCTACAATGAGCAGTTCTTC	CASSPPFETGTKPSYNEQFF
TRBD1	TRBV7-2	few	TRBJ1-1	TGTGCCAGCAGCTTAGGACAGGGAATCTCTGAAGCTTTCTTT	CASSLGQGISEAFF
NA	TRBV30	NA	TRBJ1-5	TGTGCCTGGAGTGCTGGCAGCAATCAGCCCCAGCATTTT	CAWSAGSNQPQHF
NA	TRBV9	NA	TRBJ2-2	TGTGCCAGCAGCGTAACCGGGGAGACCGGGGAGCTGTTTTTT	CASSVTGETGELFF
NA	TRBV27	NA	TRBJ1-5	TGTGCCAGCAGTTTACGGCAGGGTAATCAGCCCCAGCATTTT	CASSLRQGNQPQHF
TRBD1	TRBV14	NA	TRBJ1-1	TGTGCCAGTAGTACACACAGGGGGTATAGGGAAGCTTTCTTT	CASSTHRGYREAFF
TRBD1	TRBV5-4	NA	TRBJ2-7	TGTGCCAGCAGCCCTAGACAGGGGGCCTCCTACGAGCAGTACTTC	CASSPRQGASYEQYF
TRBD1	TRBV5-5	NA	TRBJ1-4	TGTGCCAGCAGCTTGACCTCAGGGGGCAGTATTGAAAAACTGTTTTTT	CASSLTSGGSIEKLFF
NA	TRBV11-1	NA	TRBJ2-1	TGTGCCAGCAGCTTAGAAGCTAATGAGCAGTTCTTC	CASSLEANEQFF
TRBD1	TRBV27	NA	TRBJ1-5	TGTGCCAGCACAGGGGGCGTCGATCAGCCCCAGCATTTT	CASTGGVDQPQHF
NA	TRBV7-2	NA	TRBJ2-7	TGTGCCAGCAGCTTAGCACAGGGTGGGGGCGAGCAGTACTTC	CASSLAQGGGEQYF
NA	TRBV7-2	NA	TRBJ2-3	TGTGCCAGCAGCTTGGATAGATCAGATACGCAGTATTTT	CASSLDRSDTQYF
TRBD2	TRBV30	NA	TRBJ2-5	TGTGCCTGGACCTTAGCGGGAGGAGGAGAGACCCAGTACTTC	CAWTLAGGGETQYF
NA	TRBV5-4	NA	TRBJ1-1	TGTGCCAGCAGCTTGTTTGACAGATGGAACACTGAAGCTTTCTTT	CASSLFDRWNTEAFF
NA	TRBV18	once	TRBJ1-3	TGTGCCAGCTCACCACCGGGACCATCTGGAAACACCATATATTTT	CASSPPGPSGNTIYF
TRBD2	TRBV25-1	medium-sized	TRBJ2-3	TGTGCCAGCAGCGACCTAGCGGGAGCGGGGGATACGCAGTATTTT	CASSDLAGAGDTQYF